This TCR beta chain was sequenced for a study of blood T cell repertoires in COVID-19. Whole-study context: Acute-phase and convalescent COVID-19 samples originated in the United States, Italy and Spain. T cells, B-cell-depleted T cells, or PBMCs provided the cDNA or gDNA that served as material.

The CDR3 runs to 14 residues. Deletions cut 3 bases from V and 4 bases from J, with 10 bases between. Germline V gives CDR1 SGHTA, CDR2 FQGNSA. Assay: immunoSEQ multiplex PCR; the TCRdb copy retains only in-frame clones and omits some. This sample has roughly 120,000 clones, with 75% to 90% found just once. In the case of this clone: The sample holds other DNA sequences that translate to the same CDR3.

This receptor was obtained from a human donor in a cohort sampled during active COVID-19. The sample was peripheral blood. The chain couples TRBV7-2 to TRBJ1-5, with D perhaps matching TRBD1 (6 bases). This CDR3 reads CASSLGTGNQPQHF. CDR3 in DNA: TGTGCCAGCAGCTTGGGTACAGGGAATCAGCCCCAGCATTTT.